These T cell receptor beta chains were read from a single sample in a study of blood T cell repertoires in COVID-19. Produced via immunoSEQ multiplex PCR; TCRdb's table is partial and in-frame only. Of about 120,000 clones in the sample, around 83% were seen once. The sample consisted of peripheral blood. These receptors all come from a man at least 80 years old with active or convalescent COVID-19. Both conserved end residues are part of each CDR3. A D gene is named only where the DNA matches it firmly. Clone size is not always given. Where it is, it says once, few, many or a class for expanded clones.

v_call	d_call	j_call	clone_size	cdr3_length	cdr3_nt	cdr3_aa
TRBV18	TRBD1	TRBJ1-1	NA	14	TGTGCCAGCTCGCGGGACAGTGGGGCCACTGAAGCTTTCTTT	CASSRDSGATEAFF
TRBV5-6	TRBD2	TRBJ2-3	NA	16	TGTGCCAGCAGCCGCCTTCTAGCGGGGGTAACAGATACGCAGTATTTT	CASSRLLAGVTDTQYF
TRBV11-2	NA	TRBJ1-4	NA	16	TGTGCCAGCAGCGAAATCACAGGGTTCACTAATGAAAAACTGTTTTTT	CASSEITGFTNEKLFF
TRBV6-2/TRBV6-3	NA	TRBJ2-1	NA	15	TGTGCCAGCAGGTACGATAGCGGTGTCTACAATGAGCAGTTCTTC	CASRYDSGVYNEQFF
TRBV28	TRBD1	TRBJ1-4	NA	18	TGTGCCAGCAGTTTGGGGGAGTACCCGGGACAGGGAGGTGAAAAACTGTTTTTT	CASSLGEYPGQGGEKLFF
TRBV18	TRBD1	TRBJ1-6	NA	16	TGTGCCAGCTCACTGGACCGGACAGGCTATAATTCACCCCTCCACTTT	CASSLDRTGYNSPLHF
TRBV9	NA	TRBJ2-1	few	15	TGTGCCAGCAGCGTAACGCAGGGTCCCTACAATGAGCAGTTCTTC	CASSVTQGPYNEQFF
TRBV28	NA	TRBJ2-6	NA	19	TGTGCCAGCAGTTTAGGGGGGGCAGGGTTACTCTCTGGGGCCAACGTCCTGACTTTC	CASSLGGAGLLSGANVLTF
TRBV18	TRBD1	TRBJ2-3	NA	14	TGTGCCAGCTCACGACAGGGGGGGCAAGATACGCAGTATTTT	CASSRQGGQDTQYF
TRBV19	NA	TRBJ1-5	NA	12	TGTGCCAGTAGTACGAGGAATCAGCCCCAGCATTTT	CASSTRNQPQHF
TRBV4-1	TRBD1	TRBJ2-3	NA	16	TGCGCCAGCAGCCGCGTCCCGGGACAGGGAACAGATACGCAGTATTTT	CASSRVPGQGTDTQYF
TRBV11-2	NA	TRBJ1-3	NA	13	TGTGCCAGCAGCCCAATCTCTGGAAACACCATATATTTT	CASSPISGNTIYF
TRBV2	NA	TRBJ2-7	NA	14	TGTGCCAGCACCGCTGGCCCTCTTTCCTACGAGCAGTACTTC	CASTAGPLSYEQYF
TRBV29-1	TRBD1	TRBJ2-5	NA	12	TGCAGCGTCGGACAGGGTGGTGAGACCCAGTACTTC	CSVGQGGETQYF
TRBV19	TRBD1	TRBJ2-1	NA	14	TGTGCCAGTGCCACAGGGGGAGTAATTAGTGAGCAGTTCTTC	CASATGGVISEQFF
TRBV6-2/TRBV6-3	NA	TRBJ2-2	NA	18	TGTGCCAGCAGTTCCCTGCAGGAAACTTACGGAAGTACCGGGGAGCTGTTTTTT	CASSSLQETYGSTGELFF
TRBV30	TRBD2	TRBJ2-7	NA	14	TGTGCCTGGAGGGAAGCGGGGGCCCTTGGTGAGCAGTACTTC	CAWREAGALGEQYF
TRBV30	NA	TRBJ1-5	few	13	TGTGCCTGGAGAGGGGGTAGCAATCAGCCCCAGCATTTT	CAWRGGSNQPQHF
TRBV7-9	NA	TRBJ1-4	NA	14	TGTGCCAGCAGCCCCGGGGGGGGGTTCGAAAAACTGTTTTTT	CASSPGGGFEKLFF
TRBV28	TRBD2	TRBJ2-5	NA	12	TGTGCCAGCAGTCCAACGGCGGGGGCCCAGTACTTC	CASSPTAGAQYF
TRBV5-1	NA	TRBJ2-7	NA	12	TGCGCCAGCAGCTTGGACACCCTCGAGCAGTACTTC	CASSLDTLEQYF
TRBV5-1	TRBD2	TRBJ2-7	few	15	TGCGCCAGCCTCCCTGCGGGCGGGAGGACCTACGAGCAGTACTTC	CASLPAGGRTYEQYF